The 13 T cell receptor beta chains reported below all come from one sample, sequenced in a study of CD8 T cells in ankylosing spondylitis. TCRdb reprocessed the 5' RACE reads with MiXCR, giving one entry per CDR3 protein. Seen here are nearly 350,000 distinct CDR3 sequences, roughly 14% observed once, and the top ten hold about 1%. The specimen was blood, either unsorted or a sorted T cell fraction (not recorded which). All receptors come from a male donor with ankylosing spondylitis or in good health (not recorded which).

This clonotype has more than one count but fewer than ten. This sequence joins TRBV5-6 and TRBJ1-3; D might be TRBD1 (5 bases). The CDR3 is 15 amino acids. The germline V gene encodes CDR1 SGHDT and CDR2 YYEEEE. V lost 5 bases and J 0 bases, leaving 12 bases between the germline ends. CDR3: CASSSGTHSGNTIYF. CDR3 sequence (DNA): TGTGCCAGCAGTTCCGGGACCCACTCTGGAAACACCATATATTTT.

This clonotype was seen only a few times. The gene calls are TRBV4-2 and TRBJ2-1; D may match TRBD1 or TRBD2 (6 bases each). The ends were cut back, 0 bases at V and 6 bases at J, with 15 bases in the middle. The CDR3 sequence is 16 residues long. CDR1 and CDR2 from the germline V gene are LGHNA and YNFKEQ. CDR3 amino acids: CASSQDQRGRGNEQFF. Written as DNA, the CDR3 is TGTGCCAGCAGCCAAGATCAACGGGGGCGGGGCAATGAGCAGTTCTTC.

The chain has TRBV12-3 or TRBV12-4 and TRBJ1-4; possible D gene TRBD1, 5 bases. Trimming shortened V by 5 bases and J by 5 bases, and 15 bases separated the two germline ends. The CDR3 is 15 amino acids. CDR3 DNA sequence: TGTGCCAGCAGTCCCCCGGGACTCGGGAATGAAAAACTGTTTTTT. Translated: CASSPPGLGNEKLFF.

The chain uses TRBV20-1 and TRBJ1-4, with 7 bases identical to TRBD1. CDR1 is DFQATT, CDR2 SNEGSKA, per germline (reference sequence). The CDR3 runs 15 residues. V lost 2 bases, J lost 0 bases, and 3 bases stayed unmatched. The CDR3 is CSARHGTATNEKLFF. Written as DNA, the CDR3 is TGCAGTGCTAGACACGGGACAGCAACTAATGAAAAACTGTTTTTT.

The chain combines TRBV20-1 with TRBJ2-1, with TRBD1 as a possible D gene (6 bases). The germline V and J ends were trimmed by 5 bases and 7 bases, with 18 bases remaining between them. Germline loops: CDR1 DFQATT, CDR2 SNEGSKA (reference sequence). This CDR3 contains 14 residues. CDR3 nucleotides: TGCAGTGCTCCTCAGCCCAGGGGTAAGAATGAGCAGTTCTTC. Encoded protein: CSAPQPRGKNEQFF.

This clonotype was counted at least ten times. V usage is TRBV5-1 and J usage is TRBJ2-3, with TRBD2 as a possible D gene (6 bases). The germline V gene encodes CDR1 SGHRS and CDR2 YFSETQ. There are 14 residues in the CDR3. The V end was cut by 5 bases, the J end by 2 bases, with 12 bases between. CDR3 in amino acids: CASRRILATDTQYF. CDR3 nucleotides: TGCGCCAGCAGAAGGATACTAGCCACAGATACGCAGTATTTT.

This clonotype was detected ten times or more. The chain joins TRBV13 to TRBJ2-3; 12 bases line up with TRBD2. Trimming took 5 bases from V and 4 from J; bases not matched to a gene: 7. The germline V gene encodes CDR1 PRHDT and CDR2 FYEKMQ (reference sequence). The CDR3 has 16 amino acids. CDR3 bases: TGTGCCAGCAGCAACCCTAGCGGGGGGGCCCCAGATACGCAGTATTTT. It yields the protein CASSNPSGGAPDTQYF.

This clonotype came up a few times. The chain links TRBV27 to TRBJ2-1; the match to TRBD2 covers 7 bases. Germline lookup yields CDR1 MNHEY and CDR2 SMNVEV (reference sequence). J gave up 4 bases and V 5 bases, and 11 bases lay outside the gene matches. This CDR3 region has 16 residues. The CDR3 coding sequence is TGTGCCAGCAGTGCCTCCGGGACTACAGCTTACAATGAGCAGTTCTTC. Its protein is CASSASGTTAYNEQFF.

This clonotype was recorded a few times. The DNA for the CDR3 is TGCGCCAGCAGTTTGTCGACTACTTACACCGGGGAGCTGTTTTTT. This codes for CASSLSTTYTGELFF. The rearrangement uses TRBV5-1 and TRBJ2-2; D possibly corresponds to TRBD2 (5 bases). The CDR3 sequence is 15 residues long. V lost 5 bases and J 3 bases, leaving 14 bases between the germline ends. The V gene's germline CDR1 is SGHRS and CDR2 YFSETQ.

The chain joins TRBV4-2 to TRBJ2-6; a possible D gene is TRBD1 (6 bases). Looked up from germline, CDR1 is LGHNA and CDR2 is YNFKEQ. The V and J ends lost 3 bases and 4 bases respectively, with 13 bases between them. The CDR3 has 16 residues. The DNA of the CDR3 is TGTGCCAGCAGCCAGGAAACAGGGCAGGGGGCCAACGTCCTGACTTTC. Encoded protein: CASSQETGQGANVLTF.

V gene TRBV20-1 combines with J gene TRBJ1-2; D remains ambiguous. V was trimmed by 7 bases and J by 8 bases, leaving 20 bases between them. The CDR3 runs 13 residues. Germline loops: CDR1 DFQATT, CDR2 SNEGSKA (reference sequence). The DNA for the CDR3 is TGCAGTGTCGCGGAGACGTGGAAGTCGGGCTACACCTTC. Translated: CSVAETWKSGYTF.

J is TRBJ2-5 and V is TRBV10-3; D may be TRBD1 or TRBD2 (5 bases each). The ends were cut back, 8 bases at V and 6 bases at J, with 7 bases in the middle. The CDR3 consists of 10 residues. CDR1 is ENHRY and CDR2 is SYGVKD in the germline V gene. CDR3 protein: CAIGGQTQYF. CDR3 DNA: TGTGCCATCGGGGGACAGACCCAGTACTTC.

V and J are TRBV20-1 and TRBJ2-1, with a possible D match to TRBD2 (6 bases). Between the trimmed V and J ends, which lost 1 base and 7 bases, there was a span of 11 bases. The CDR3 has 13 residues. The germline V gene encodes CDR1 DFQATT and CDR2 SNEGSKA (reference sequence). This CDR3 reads CSARAGEGNEQFF. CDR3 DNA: TGCAGTGCTAGAGCGGGAGAGGGGAATGAGCAGTTCTTC.